The following is a T cell receptor beta chain sequence with its context. Its antigen is as yet unknown. The time point was: baseline pretreatment blood. Stated treatment: 15 Gy SBRT to primary tumor, nephrectomy 4 weeks later. The tumor was a clear cell renal cell carcinoma. The sample comes from a study of radiation and T cells in renal cell carcinoma. Study information: Nephrectomy followed 15 Gy stereotactic body radiation by 4 weeks.

The germline gives CDR1 SGHDT, CDR2 YYEEEE. The CDR3 loop spans 12 amino acids. Findings and caveats of the study: In blood, top tumor clones expanded by 2 weeks, shrinking by 4.

Sequencing was performed with immunoSEQ multiplex PCR; in TCRdb, only in-frame clones are kept and a portion is missing. The sample lists 100,000 or so clones, 80% to 90% seen once, with about 7.9% in the top ten. The specimen was blood, collected from a patient whose treatment included radiotherapy and nephrectomy. The J gene is TRBJ2-5, the V gene TRBV5-6; D unresolved. TRBJ2-7 matches the DNA end more closely, so the J call is doubtful. This clonotype originated in a man aged 50-59 years with renal cell carcinoma. CDR3 protein: CASSFARYEQYF. The CDR3 DNA sequence: TGTGCCAGCAGCTTCGCTCGCTACGAGCAGTACTTC.